This T cell receptor beta chain is from a study of blood T cells in healthy people across ages. Then a second PCR, running roughly 6 to 12 cycles, was carried out with a sample-barcoded 5' primer and a J-beta primer mix. Via MiXCR, TCRdb re-called the 5' RACE reads, giving one row per CDR3 protein. The table includes approximately 900,000 distinct CDR3 sequences, about 28% detected once. General study results and limits: TCR beta diversity, measured per million T cells, fell in a roughly linear way with age.

Points on this clonotype: Antigen specificity is unknown.

A further study also used this sample, focusing on T cells of mothers and their children. That study reports: No clone of persistent microchimeric T cells was detected.

Sequenced material: blood. This clonotype was sampled from a woman aged 35 to 49 in good health.

CDR3 sequence: CASSLGPGRGRSETQYF. CDR3 DNA sequence: TGTGCCAGCAGCTTAGGGCCTGGCAGGGGGCGATCAGAGACCCAGTACTTC. This chain links TRBV7-2 with TRBJ2-5; 8 nucleotides match TRBD1. Germline-derived CDR1 and CDR2 are SGHTA and FQGNSA. J gave up 4 bases and V 1 base, and 11 bases lay outside the gene matches. The CDR3 has 17 amino acids.